This T cell receptor beta chain was found in a study of T cells in Graves' hyperthyroidism and ophthalmopathy. Study observations and caveats: It was a median about 6.5 months before onset that the model predicted ophthalmopathy. Separating ophthalmopathy from stable hyperthyroidism was achieved by a 13 V-J model.

V was trimmed by 3 bases and J by 4 bases, leaving 9 bases between them. The CDR3 has 13 amino acids. The germline V gene encodes CDR1 MDHEN and CDR2 SYDVKM. Each diagnosis drew on symptoms, thyroxine, TRAb, thyroid ultrasound and orbital computed tomography findings. Isolation of PBMCs was performed on around 9.3 ml fresh peripheral blood. This clonotype showed up many times. The antigen remains undetermined. RNA transcripts yielded amplified TCR beta CDR3 regions. With the HTBI primer set, the TCR CDR3 went through a first round of RT-PCR. TCRdb analysed the multiplex PCR reads with MiXCR anew, one entry per CDR3 protein. The data hold 300,000 to 450,000 distinct CDR3 sequences, with less than 20% observed a single time.

V gene TRBV28 combines with J gene TRBJ1-2, with D uncertain. This sequence originates from a man younger than 35 with Graves' ophthalmopathy. The source material was blood. Written as DNA, the CDR3 is TGTGCCAGCAGTTTCTCAGCGGGCTATGGCTACACCTTC. Its translation is CASSFSAGYGYTF.